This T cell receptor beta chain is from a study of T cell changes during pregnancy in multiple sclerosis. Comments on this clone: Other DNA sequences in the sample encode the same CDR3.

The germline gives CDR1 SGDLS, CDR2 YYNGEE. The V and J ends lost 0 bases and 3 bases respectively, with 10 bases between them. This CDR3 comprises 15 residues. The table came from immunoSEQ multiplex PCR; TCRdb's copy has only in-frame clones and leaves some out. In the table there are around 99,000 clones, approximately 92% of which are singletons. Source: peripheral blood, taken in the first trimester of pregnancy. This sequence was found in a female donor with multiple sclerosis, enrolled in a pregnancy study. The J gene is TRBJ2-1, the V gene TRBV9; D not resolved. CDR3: CASSVGGTDYNEQFF. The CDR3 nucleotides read TGTGCCAGCAGCGTAGGTGGAACAGACTACAATGAGCAGTTCTTC.